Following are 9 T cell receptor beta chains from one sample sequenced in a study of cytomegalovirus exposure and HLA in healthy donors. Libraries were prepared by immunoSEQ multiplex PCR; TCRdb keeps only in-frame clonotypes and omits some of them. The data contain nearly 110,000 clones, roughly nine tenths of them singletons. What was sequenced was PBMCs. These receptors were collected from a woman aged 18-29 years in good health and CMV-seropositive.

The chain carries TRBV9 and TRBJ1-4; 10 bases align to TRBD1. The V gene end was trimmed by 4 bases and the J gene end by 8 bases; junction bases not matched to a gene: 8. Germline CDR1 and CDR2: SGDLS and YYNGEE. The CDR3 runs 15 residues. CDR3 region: CASSLQTGGGEKLFF. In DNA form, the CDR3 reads TGTGCCAGCAGCCTACAGACAGGGGGCGGAGAAAAACTGTTTTTT.

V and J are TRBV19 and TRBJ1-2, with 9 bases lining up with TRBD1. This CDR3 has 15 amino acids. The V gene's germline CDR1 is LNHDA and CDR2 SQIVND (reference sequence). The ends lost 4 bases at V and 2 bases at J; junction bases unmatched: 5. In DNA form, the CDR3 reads TGTGCCAGTAGTACAGGGACAGGGAAGAACTATGGCTACACCTTC. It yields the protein CASSTGTGKNYGYTF.

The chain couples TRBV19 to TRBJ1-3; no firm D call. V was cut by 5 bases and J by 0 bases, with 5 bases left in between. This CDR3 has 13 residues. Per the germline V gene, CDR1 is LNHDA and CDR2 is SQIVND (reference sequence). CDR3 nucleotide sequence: TGTGCCAGTAGTCCGAGCTCTGGAAACACCATATATTTT. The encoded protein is CASSPSSGNTIYF.

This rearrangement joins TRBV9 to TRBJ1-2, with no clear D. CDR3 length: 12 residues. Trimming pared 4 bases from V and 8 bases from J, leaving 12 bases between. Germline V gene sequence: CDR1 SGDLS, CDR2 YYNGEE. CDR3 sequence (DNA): TGTGCCAGCAGCCCTCAGGAGGAAGGCTACACCTTC. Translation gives CASSPQEEGYTF.

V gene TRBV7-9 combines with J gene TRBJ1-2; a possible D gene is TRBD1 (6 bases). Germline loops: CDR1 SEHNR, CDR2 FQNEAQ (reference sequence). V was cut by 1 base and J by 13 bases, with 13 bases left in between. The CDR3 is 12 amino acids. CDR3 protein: CASSLGQDPFTF. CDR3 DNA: TGTGCCAGCAGCTTAGGACAGGACCCCTTCACCTTC.

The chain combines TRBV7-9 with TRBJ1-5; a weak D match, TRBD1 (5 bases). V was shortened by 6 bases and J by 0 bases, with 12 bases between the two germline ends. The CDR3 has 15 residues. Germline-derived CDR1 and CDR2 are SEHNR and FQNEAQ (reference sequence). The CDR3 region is CASSSDSNSNQPQHF. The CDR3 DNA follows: TGTGCCAGCAGTTCCGACAGCAATAGCAATCAGCCCCAGCATTTT.

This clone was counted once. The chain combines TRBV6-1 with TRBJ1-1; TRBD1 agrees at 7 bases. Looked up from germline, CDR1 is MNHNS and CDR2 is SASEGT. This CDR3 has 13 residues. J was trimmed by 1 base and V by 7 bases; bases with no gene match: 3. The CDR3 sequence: CASTEGANTEAFF. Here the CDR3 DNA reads TGTGCCAGCACGGAGGGGGCGAACACTGAAGCTTTCTTT.

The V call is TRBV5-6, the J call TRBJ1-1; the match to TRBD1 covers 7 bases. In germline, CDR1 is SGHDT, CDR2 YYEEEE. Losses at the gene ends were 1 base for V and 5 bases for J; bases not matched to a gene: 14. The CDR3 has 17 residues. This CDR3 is CASSLTTDDRVRTEAFF. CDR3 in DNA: TGTGCCAGCAGCTTGACCACTGACGACAGGGTTCGTACTGAAGCTTTCTTT.

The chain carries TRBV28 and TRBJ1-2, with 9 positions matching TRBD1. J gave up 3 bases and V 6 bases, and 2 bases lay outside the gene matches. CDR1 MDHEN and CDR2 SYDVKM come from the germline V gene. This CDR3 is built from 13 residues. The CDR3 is CASRWTGDYGYTF. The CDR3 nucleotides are TGTGCCAGCAGGTGGACAGGGGACTATGGCTACACCTTC.